Listed here is a single T cell receptor beta chain. This clonotype was seen only a few times. Its antigen is still unknown. The sample holds no much larger clone one base away, and base qualities are not on file. CDR3 length: 16 amino acids, cysteine to phenylalanine. The entry retains the CDR3 DNA only, 48 bases that are in frame from base 1. V is clipped by 2 bases and J by 1 base, and the sequence between their germline boundaries is 13 bases long. According to the germline V gene, CDR1 reads KGHSH and CDR2 reads LQKENI. Systemically healthy Caucasian individuals from Russia, 35 to 50 in total and aged about 6 to 90 years, were included as donors. Ten milliliters of peripheral blood were collected from each donor into EDTA-treated Vacutainer tubes. Ficoll-Paque density-gradient centrifugation was used to isolate PBMCs, with at least 6.5 million per sample. Trizol reagent was used to extract total RNA from the PBMCs, yielding at least 5 micrograms per sample. For every donor, an aliquot of PBMCs went through flow cytometry to measure the percentages of naive CD45RAhigh/CD27high T cells.

This specimen belongs to a study of blood T cells in healthy people across ages (dated by TCRdb to the mid-2010s). Study-level background: Template switching captured roughly one uniquely barcoded TCR beta cDNA molecule per two T cells in model experiments. Using deep sequencing normalized with unique cDNA molecular identifiers, the study measured how TCR beta repertoire diversity changes with age. Donors were grouped into four age groups: young (average approximately 16 years), middle-aged (roughly 40), aged (approximately 67) and long-lived (just over 80). Donors of different ages were randomly distributed across sequencing lanes to avoid experimental bias. The study analyzed two additional independent replicas of 1 million unique cDNA reads from the same blood draw for two donors, one aged 18 to 30 and one aged 80 or older. Overall study results and their limits: There was a strong correlation between observed TCR beta diversity and the percentage of naive T cells measured by flow cytometry. Bulk unsorted PBMC profiling prevented conclusive comparison of naive and antigen-experienced compartments. Compared with the aged group, the long-lived group had more naive CD4+ T cells, fewer expanded clones and increased TCR diversity, a pattern suggesting age selection. Total diversity estimates from one million sequenced T cells were considered lower bounds and underestimates. Donor CMV infection status was unknown, potentially confounding age-related changes in expanded clonotypes. As age increased, observed TCR beta diversity per million T cells dropped in a roughly linear way, and a significant reduction was already evident by age approximately 40.

Library generation was performed with 5' RACE. The second PCR ran for roughly 7 to 12 cycles and used a J-beta primer mix along with a sample-barcoded 5' primer. A unique molecular identifier was introduced onto each TCR beta cDNA molecule by a template-switch 5' adaptor carrying 12 random nucleotides. Each sample yielded at least 3 million CDR3-containing paired-end reads. The Mint cDNA synthesis kit, primed by a TRBC-specific oligonucleotide, was used to synthesize first-strand cDNA from all RNA. Following uracil-DNA glycosylase treatment, all cDNA underwent a first 18-cycle PCR with the universal primers M1SS and BC2_uni_R. The source study handled its data this way. Normalization of each sample was performed by random selection of 1 million high-quality reads, each carrying a distinct molecular identifier. Instead of being binned into consensus sequences, reads that shared molecular identifiers were thrown out. MiTCR, with a Q25 quality threshold and the strictest error-elimination algorithm, was used for CDR3 identification, clonotype clustering and error correction. A nonparametric unseen species model with Euler transformation was used to estimate a lower bound on total TCR beta diversity. The raw public data were reprocessed by TCRdb itself: fastp quality trimming at Q25, MiXCR clonotype calling, in-frame beta chains only. A single entry per CDR3 protein holds the most common genes and DNA from its merged rows. The V and J calls were not made by the authors but by TCRdb's processing. The sample table shows around 2 million distinct CDR3 sequences, and approximately 40% are seen once. Of the sample, 23% falls within the top ten clones.

The chain is encoded by TRBV18 joined to TRBJ2-3; TRBD1 is a weak D gene call, 6 bases matching. Source material: blood. This sequence originates from a human donor in good health. The nucleotides are TGTGCCAGCTCACCATGGGGGCGGTCTCGCACAGATACGCAGTATTTT. Its protein product is CASSPWGRSRTDTQYF.